This T cell receptor beta chain was captured in a study of graft-versus-host responses after intestinal transplantation. TCRdb's table, derived via immunoSEQ multiplex PCR, lists solely in-frame clones and lacks some. The sample lists tens of thousands of clones; about 90% were seen once. V was shortened by 2 bases and J by 5 bases, with 12 bases between the two germline ends. The CDR3 length is 14 residues. In germline, CDR1 is MNHEY, CDR2 SVGAGI. The rearrangement links TRBV6-5 to TRBJ1-1; a possible D gene is TRBD1 (6 bases). The clonotype was recovered from a human patient who received an intestinal transplant, so some T cells may come from the graft donor. This specimen consisted of PBMCs, obtained 98 days after intestinal transplantation. CDR3: CASSYGAQGTEAFF. The DNA for the CDR3 is TGTGCCAGCAGTTACGGGGCCCAGGGGACTGAAGCTTTCTTT.